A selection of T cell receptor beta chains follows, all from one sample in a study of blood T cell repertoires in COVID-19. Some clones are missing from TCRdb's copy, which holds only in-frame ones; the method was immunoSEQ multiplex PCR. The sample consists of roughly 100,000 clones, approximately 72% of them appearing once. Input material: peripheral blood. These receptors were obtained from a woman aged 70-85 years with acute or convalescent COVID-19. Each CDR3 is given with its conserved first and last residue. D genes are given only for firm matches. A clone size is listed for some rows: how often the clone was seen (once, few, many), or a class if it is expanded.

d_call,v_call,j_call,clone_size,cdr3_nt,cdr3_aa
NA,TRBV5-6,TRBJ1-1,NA,TGTGCCAGCAGCCAGGGTTGGACAGCTTTCTTT,CASSQGWTAFF
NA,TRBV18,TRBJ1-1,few,TGTGCCAGCTCGGTACAGACGAACACTGAAGCTTTCTTT,CASSVQTNTEAFF
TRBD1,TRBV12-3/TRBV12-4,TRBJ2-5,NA,TGTGCCAGCAGTTTAATACAGGGGAAGACCCAGTACTTC,CASSLIQGKTQYF
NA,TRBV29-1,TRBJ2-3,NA,TGCAGCGTTCACATTAATACAGATACGCAGTATTTT,CSVHINTDTQYF
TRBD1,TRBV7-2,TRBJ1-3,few,TGTGCCAGCACCAGAAGGGACAGCAACTTAGGAAACACCATATATTTT,CASTRRDSNLGNTIYF
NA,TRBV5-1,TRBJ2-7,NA,TGCGCCAGCAGGGAACAGGGCGAAGTCTACGAGCAGTACTTC,CASREQGEVYEQYF
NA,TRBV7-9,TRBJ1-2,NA,TGTGCCAGCAGCTTGGGCAACTATGGCTACACCTTC,CASSLGNYGYTF
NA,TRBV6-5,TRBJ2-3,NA,TGTGCCAGCAGCCTAGCCACTGGCACAGATACGCAGTATTTT,CASSLATGTDTQYF
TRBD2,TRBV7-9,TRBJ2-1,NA,TGTGCCAGCAGCGACTCCGGGACTAGCGGGGGTTCAGGTGCCAATGAGCAGTTCTTC,CASSDSGTSGGSGANEQFF
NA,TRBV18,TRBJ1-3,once,TGTGCCAGCTCACCAAGAGAGGGCATCGGAAACACCATATATTTT,CASSPREGIGNTIYF
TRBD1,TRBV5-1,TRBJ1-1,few,TGCGCCAGCAGCGGACAGGGGGCTCCTAGGTCTGAAGCTTTCTTT,CASSGQGAPRSEAFF
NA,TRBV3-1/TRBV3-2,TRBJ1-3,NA,TGTGCCAGCAGCCAAAGTCGCAAAGGGGGCTCTGGAAACACCATATATTTT,CASSQSRKGGSGNTIYF
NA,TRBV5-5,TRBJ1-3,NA,TGTGCCAGCAGGAGACAGGACCCCTCTGGAAACACCATATATTTT,CASRRQDPSGNTIYF
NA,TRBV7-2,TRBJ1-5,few,TGTGCCAGCAGCTTAGCCAGGTATAGCAATCAGCCCCAGCATTTT,CASSLARYSNQPQHF
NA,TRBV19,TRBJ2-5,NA,TGTGCCAGTAGTATTGACAGACAAAGGGAGACCCAGTACTTC,CASSIDRQRETQYF
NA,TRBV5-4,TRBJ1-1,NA,TGTGCCAGCAGCTTGGACAGCATGAACACTGAAGCTTTCTTT,CASSLDSMNTEAFF
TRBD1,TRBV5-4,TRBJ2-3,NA,TGTGCCAGCACCAAACAGGGGGCACCTAGCACAGATACGCAGTATTTT,CASTKQGAPSTDTQYF
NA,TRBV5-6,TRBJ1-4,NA,TGTGCCAGCAGCCAACACAGGCTTGATGAAAAACTGTTTTTT,CASSQHRLDEKLFF
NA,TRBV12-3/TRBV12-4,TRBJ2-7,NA,TGTGCCAGCAGTTTCGGCTACGAGCAGTACTTC,CASSFGYEQYF
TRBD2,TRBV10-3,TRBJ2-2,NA,TGTGCCACCCTCCGGGGGGGCGACACCGGGGAGCTGTTTTTT,CATLRGGDTGELFF
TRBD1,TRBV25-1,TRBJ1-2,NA,TGTGCCAGCAGTGCGACCCTAGACAGGGCGGACTATGGCTACACCTTC,CASSATLDRADYGYTF
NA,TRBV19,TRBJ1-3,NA,TGTGCCAGTAGTATAGATCAGGGTTCGGGAAACACCATATATTTT,CASSIDQGSGNTIYF
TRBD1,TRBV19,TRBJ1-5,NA,TGTGCCAGTAGTATAGAACACAGGGGGCTAGATCAGCCCCAGCATTTT,CASSIEHRGLDQPQHF
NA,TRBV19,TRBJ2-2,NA,TGTGCCAGTAGTATCGCGGGGTTCGGGGAGCTGTTTTTT,CASSIAGFGELFF
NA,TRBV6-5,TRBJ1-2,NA,TGTGCCAGCAGTTGGGGGCGCGGCTACACCTTC,CASSWGRGYTF
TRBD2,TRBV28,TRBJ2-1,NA,TGTGCCAGCAGTTTCGTCTTGGGAGGGAATGAGCAGTTCTTC,CASSFVLGGNEQFF
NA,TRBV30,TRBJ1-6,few,TGTGCCTGGAGTCCGAGCTCCTATAATTCACCCCTCCACTTT,CAWSPSSYNSPLHF
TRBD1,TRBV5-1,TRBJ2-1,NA,TGCGCCAGCAGCTACGGACAGGACTTCTCCTACAATGAGCAGTTCTTC,CASSYGQDFSYNEQFF
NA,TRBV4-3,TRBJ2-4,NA,TGCGCCAGCAGCAGGGACTCCAACATTCAGTACTTC,CASSRDSNIQYF
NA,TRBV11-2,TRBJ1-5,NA,TGTGCCAGCAGTATAAGCCTCAATCAGCCCCAGCATTTT,CASSISLNQPQHF
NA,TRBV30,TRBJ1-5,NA,TGTGCCTGGAACGGAGGGGGCAATCAGCCCCAGCATTTT,CAWNGGGNQPQHF
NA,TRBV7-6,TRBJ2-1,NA,TGTGCCAGCAGCCCTTCGGACAGCGCCTACAATGAGCAGTTCTTC,CASSPSDSAYNEQFF
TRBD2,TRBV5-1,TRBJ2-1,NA,TGCGCCAGCAGCTTGGAGGCTAGCGGGGGAGATGAGCAGTTCTTC,CASSLEASGGDEQFF
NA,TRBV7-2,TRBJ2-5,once,TGTGCCAGCAGCTTAGTGGGGCGGGAGACCCAGTACTTC,CASSLVGRETQYF
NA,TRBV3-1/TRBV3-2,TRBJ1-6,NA,TGTGCCAGCAGCGAAGGACTCTATAATTCACCCCTCCACTTT,CASSEGLYNSPLHF
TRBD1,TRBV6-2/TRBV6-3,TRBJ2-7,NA,TGTGCCAGCAGTTACAAAGAGACAGGGATCGCGTACGAGCAGTACTTC,CASSYKETGIAYEQYF
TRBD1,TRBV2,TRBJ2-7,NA,TGTGCCAGCAGTGAGCAGGGGGTAACCTACGAGCAGTACTTC,CASSEQGVTYEQYF
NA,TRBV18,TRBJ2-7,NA,TGTGCCAGCTCACTCAGGGGTTCTACCGACCTAGGCGAGCAGTACTTC,CASSLRGSTDLGEQYF
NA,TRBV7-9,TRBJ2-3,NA,TGTGCCAGCAGCCCCTCTCTAGCAGACACAGATACGCAGTATTTT,CASSPSLADTDTQYF
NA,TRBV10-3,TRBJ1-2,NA,TGTGCCATCACTGAGTTAGCTAACTATGGCTACACCTTC,CAITELANYGYTF
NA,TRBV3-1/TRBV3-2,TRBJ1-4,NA,TGTGCCAGCAGGGCAGGGCCCAATGAAAAACTGTTTTTT,CASRAGPNEKLFF
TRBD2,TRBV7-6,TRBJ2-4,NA,TGTGCCAGCAGCCAGTGGCTGGGGAGGGACATTCAGTACTTC,CASSQWLGRDIQYF
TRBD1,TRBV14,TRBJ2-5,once,TGTGCCAGCAGCCAACTGGGCGACAGGGCGATCCAGTACTTC,CASSQLGDRAIQYF
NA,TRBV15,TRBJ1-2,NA,TGTGCCACCAGCAGAGATCTGGCAGGGGCGAACTATGGCTACACCTTC,CATSRDLAGANYGYTF
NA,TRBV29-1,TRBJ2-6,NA,TGCAGCGTTGAACTCGCGGCCTCTGGGGCCAACGTCCTGACTTTC,CSVELAASGANVLTF
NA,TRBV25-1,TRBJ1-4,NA,TGTGCCAGCAGTGATCGGGGGGTTGGCGAAAAACTGTTTTTT,CASSDRGVGEKLFF
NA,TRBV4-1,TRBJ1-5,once,TGCGCCAGCAGCCTCATTGGGGGGGGTAGCAATCAGCCCCAGCATTTT,CASSLIGGGSNQPQHF
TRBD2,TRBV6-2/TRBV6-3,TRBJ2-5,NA,TGTGCCAGCAGCCCCGGGACTAGCAACACCCAAGAGACCCAGTACTTC,CASSPGTSNTQETQYF
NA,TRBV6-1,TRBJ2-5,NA,TGTGCCAGCAGTGAACCGCGGAGTGCGGAGACCCAGTACTTC,CASSEPRSAETQYF
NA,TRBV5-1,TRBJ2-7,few,TGCGCCAGCAGCCACGCACAAATACAGGGAAGAATTAGCGAGCAGTACTTC,CASSHAQIQGRISEQYF
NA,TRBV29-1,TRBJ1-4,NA,TGCAGCGTTGAAGACACAGGTGCGGATGAAAAACTGTTTTTT,CSVEDTGADEKLFF
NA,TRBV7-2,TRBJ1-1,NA,TGTGCCAGCAGCCAATTGGGGGGTTGGGCCTCGTCCCTTGAAGCTTTCTTT,CASSQLGGWASSLEAFF
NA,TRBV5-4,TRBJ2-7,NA,TGTGCCAGCAGCTCCGACAGCTACGAGCAGTACTTC,CASSSDSYEQYF
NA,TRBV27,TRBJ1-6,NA,TGTGCCAGCAGTAGGGACTGGAGCTCCTATAATTCACCCCTCCACTTT,CASSRDWSSYNSPLHF
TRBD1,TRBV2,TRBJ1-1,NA,TGTGCCAGCAGGGGGGGACAGAGATCGAACACTGAAGCTTTCTTT,CASRGGQRSNTEAFF
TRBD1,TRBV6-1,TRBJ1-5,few,TGTGCCAGCAGTGAAGTCCCCCATACGACAGGGTTTAGCAATCAGCCCCAGCATTTT,CASSEVPHTTGFSNQPQHF
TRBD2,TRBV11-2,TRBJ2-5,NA,TGTGCCAGCAGCTTAGGGTCCTGGCGGGGGGGCCGAGAGACCCAGTACTTC,CASSLGSWRGGRETQYF
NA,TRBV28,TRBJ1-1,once,TGTGCCAGCAGTCCCCCCTTGGGCATGAACACTGAAGCTTTCTTT,CASSPPLGMNTEAFF